This TCR beta chain comes out of a study of control samples from healthy donors and cancer patients. The CDR3 consists of 17 residues. Germline assignment: CDR1 MNHEY and CDR2 SMNVEV (reference sequence). With 0 bases clipped from V and 10 bases from J, the junction kept 10 bases outside the gene matches. Assay used: immunoSEQ multiplex PCR; TCRdb lists only in-frame clones, some missing. This table holds roughly 150,000 clones, about 91% found once. The chain couples TRBV27 to TRBJ2-1, with 12 bases identical to TRBD1. The TCR originated in a man aged 18 to 29 in good health. The sample consisted of blood. In DNA, the CDR3 is TGTGCCAGCAGTTTATCGAACACGGGACAGGGGGCTGGAGAGCAGTTCTTC. It yields the protein CASSLSNTGQGAGEQFF.